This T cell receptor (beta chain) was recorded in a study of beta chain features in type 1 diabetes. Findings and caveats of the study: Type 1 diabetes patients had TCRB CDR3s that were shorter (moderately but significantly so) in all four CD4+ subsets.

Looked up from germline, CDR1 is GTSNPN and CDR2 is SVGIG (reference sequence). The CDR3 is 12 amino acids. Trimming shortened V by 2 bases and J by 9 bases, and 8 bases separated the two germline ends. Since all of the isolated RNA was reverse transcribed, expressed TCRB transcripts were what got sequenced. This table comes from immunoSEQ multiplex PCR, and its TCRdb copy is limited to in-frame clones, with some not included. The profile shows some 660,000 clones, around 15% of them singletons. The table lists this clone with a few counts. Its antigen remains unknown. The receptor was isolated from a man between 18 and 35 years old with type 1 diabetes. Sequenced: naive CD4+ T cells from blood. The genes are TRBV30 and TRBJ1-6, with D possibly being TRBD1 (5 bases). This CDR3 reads CAWSLGTSPLHF. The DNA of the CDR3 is TGTGCCTGGAGTCTAGGGACTTCACCCCTCCACTTT. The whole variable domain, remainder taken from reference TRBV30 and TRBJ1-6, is SQTIHQWPATLVQPVGSPLSLECTVEGTSNPNLYWYRQAAGRGLQLLFYSVGIGQISSEVPQNLSASRPQDRQFILSSKKLLLSDSGFYLCAWSLGTSPLHFGNGTRLTVT.